This T cell receptor beta chain was captured in a study of cytomegalovirus exposure and HLA in healthy donors. CDR3 length: 14 residues. Germline V CDR1 and CDR2: SGHRS, YFSETQ. V lost 2 bases and J lost 0, with 7 bases in between. Study-wide results and caveats: Subsequent analysis of the approximately 110 validation repertoires found a tendency for first-cohort TCR clusters to co-occur.

On this clone itself: Antigen unknown.

Profiled with immunoSEQ multiplex PCR; TCRdb holds only in-frame clones, not every one. The top ten clones hold approximately 0.96% of a sample with 250,000 to 400,000 clones, 88% of them seen once. V and J are TRBV5-1 and TRBJ2-3, with no clear D. The specimen sequenced was PBMCs. This clonotype was sampled from a young man in good health and CMV-seronegative. Here the CDR3 DNA reads TGCGCCAGCAGCTTTCCTTCTAGCACAGATACGCAGTATTTT. Encoded protein: CASSFPSSTDTQYF. The full variable domain, its missing parts supplied by reference TRBV5-1 and TRBJ2-3, is KAGVTQTPRYLIKTRGQQVTLSCSPISGHRSVSWYQQTPGQGLQFLFEYFSETQRNKGNFPGRFSGRQFSNSRSEMNVSTLELGDSALYLCASSFPSSTDTQYFGPGTRLTVL.